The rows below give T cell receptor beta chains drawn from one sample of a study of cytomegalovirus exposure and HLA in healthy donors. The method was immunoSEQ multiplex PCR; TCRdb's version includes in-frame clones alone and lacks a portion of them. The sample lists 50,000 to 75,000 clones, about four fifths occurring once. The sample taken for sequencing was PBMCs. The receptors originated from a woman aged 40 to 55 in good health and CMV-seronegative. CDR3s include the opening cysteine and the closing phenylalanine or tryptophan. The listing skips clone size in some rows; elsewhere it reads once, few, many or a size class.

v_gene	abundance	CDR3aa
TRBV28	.	CASTPSSGVSTDTQYF
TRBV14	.	CASSRTDRNTGELFF
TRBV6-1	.	CASSEGGLPDTIYF
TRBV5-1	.	CASSLRLREQGEQFF
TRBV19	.	CASSRTRGDTQYF
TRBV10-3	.	CAISEISGSTDTQYF
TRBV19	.	CASSTGQAVSGANVLTF
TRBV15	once	CATSKEGRLETQYF
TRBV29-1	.	CSVEDFDSNSYNEQFF
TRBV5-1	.	CASSEGLAPYEQYF
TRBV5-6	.	CASSWGPGTRGGELFF
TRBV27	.	CASSLVGTAYEQYF
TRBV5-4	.	CASSLPTGRAKNIQYF
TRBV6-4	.	CASSDSGSGSYNEQFF
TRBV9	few	CASSAGGGEGYEQYF
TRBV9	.	CASSVSSGGRNEKLFF
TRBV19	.	CASRLAGMNEQFF
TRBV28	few	CASSSGVSAKNIQYF
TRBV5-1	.	CASSLEGHISRNIQYF
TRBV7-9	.	CASSPPGTRNTEAFF
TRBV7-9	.	CASSSPLGELRYEQYF
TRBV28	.	CASSLLRTGPGEQYF
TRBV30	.	CAWSVGASGRWQFF
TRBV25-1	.	CASSPGGGFYNEQFF
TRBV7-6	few	CASSWGEDREAEAFF
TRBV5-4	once	CASSLGQGAYEQYF
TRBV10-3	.	CAITAGATDTQYF
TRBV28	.	CASSFVNEQFF
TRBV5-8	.	CASSRLQGANSPLHF
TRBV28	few	CASSRPSPGLPGYNEQFF
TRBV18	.	CASSGLADNEQFF
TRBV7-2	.	CASSLDFGRYNEQFF
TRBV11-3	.	CASSSRLAGPITETYNEQFF